This TCR beta chain was captured by sequencing in a study of graft-versus-host responses after intestinal transplantation. Germline V CDR1 and CDR2: SNHLY, FYNNEI. The CDR3 loop spans 14 amino acids. Measured with immunoSEQ multiplex PCR; TCRdb has only the in-frame clones, and not every one. Among about 89,000 clones listed, about nine tenths were seen once. As regards this clone: Its antigen is unknown. One end of the junction does not line up with germline, which may come from a read error.

The J gene is TRBJ1-5, the V gene TRBV2; maybe TRBD1 (6 bases). The source was unstimulated CD4+ T cells sorted from spleen or lymph node cells, collected before intestinal transplant. The sequence came from a human donor who received an intestinal transplant. The CDR3 DNA reads TGTGCAAGCAACCTTGGCGGGGGCCGTCAGCCCCAGCATTTT. Protein: CASNLGGGRQPQHF.